This T cell receptor beta chain derives from a study of cytomegalovirus exposure and HLA in healthy donors. This clone was found once. TCRdb's copy holds only in-frame clones and misses some; the assay was immunoSEQ multiplex PCR. The data contain around 70,000 clones, roughly nine tenths of them seen just once; the ten biggest clones take up around 3.2%. The germline CDR1 and CDR2 sequences are LNHDA and SQIVND (reference sequence). V lost 5 bases, J lost 6 bases, and 10 bases stayed unmatched. CDR3 size: 15 residues. Sequencing input: PBMCs. The chain employs TRBV19 and TRBJ2-1; 7 bases are shared with TRBD2. The source is a man younger than 30 in good health and CMV-seronegative. DNA of the CDR3: TGTGCCAGTAGTCTCGGACTAGGGGAGCCCAATGAGCAGTTCTTC. It yields the protein CASSLGLGEPNEQFF.